Ten or more counts support the clone carrying this TCR beta chain. Its specificity is unknown. One entry per CDR3 protein results from TCRdb running MiXCR on the 5' RACE reads. The sample has about 39,000 distinct CDR3 sequences; about 3% are singletons. This sample was included in a study of CD8 T cells in ankylosing spondylitis. Germline values: CDR1 SGDLS, CDR2 YYNGEE. Trimming took 2 bases from V and 6 from J, leaving 8 bases between them. The CDR3 sequence is 13 residues long. Study-level results: Made up of under ten highly homologous variants, a TCR beta motif appeared characteristic of ankylosing spondylitis blood.

The origin of this receptor is a male donor with ankylosing spondylitis or in good health (not recorded which). The sample taken for sequencing was blood, either unsorted or a sorted T cell fraction (not recorded which). The chain has TRBV9 and TRBJ2-2; D gene uncertain. Written as DNA, the CDR3 is TGTGCCAGCAGCGTGCCGGTATCCGGGGAGCTGTTTTTT. Protein: CASSVPVSGELFF.